These 32 T cell receptor beta chains came from one sample sequenced in a study of molecular identifiers for immune sequencing clone quantification. In TCRdb, the PCR reads were re-called with MiXCR into one record per CDR3 protein. This table has about 510,000 distinct CDR3 sequences, about 21% appearing once. The sequenced material came from naive CD8+ T cells from blood, with Jurkat cell RNA spiked in. Subset specified: FACS-sorted CD8+CD4-CCR7+CD45RA+ naive T cells. These receptors were taken from a human donor in good health. Some libraries in this study had Jurkat cell RNA spiked in.

This clonotype was counted ten times or more. The chain combines TRBV7-9 with TRBJ1-1; maybe TRBD1 (6 bases). From germline, CDR1 is SEHNR and CDR2 FQNEAQ (reference sequence). The CDR3 spans 13 residues. Trimming cost V 1 base and J 8 bases, with 11 bases left between them. CDR3 nucleotides: TGTGCCAGCAGCTTAGAGACAGGCCCGGAAGCTTTCTTT. Its translation is CASSLETGPEAFF.

This clonotype was counted many times. The chain couples TRBV20-1 to TRBJ1-5; the D gene is possibly TRBD1 (6 bases). V was cut by 5 bases and J by 4 bases, with 15 bases left in between. There are 14 residues in the CDR3. Germline V gives CDR1 DFQATT, CDR2 SNEGSKA (reference sequence). The DNA for the CDR3 is TGCAGTGCTCGCCGGCGGGACATAAATCAGCCCCAGCATTTT. Residues: CSARRRDINQPQHF.

This clonotype appeared a few times. At one end, the junction sequence differs from germline, possibly due to a read error. The chain carries TRBV27 and TRBJ1-1; D is uncertain. In germline, CDR1 is MNHEY, CDR2 SMNVEV (reference sequence). This CDR3 is 15 amino acids long. The CDR3 nucleotides read TGTGCCAGCAGTTTAGTTCCGAACAAACAAGCTGAGGCTTTCTTT. This codes for CASSLVPNKQAEAFF.

Concerning this clonotype itself: A read error may be the cause here, since a much bigger clone is one base away. The chain combines TRBV3-1 with TRBJ1-5, with D perhaps TRBD1 (5 bases). Trimming shortened V by 0 bases and J by 3 bases, and 12 bases separated the two germline ends. Germline assignment: CDR1 LGHDT and CDR2 YNNKEL (reference sequence). This CDR3 has 16 amino acids. The CDR3 reads CASSQDLIGDNQPQHF. The CDR3 DNA reads as TGTGCCAGCAGCCAAGATCTGATAGGGGACAATCAGCCCCAGCATTTT.

The chain combines TRBV27 with TRBJ2-7; weak D call: TRBD1 (7 bases). The V and J ends lost 3 bases and 3 bases respectively, with 12 bases between them. The CDR3 spans 14 residues. Germline V lookup: CDR1 MNHEY, CDR2 SMNVEV (reference sequence). Here the CDR3 reads CASSFAGGLYEQYF. CDR3 bases: TGTGCCAGCAGTTTTGCAGGGGGGCTCTACGAGCAGTACTTC.

This clonotype has more than one count but fewer than ten. The chain couples TRBV4-1 to TRBJ1-1; the D gene is possibly TRBD1 (5 bases). V was trimmed by 3 bases and J by 0 bases, leaving 11 bases between them. CDR1 and CDR2 (germline): MGHRA, YSYEKL. This CDR3 spans 15 amino acids. The CDR3 region is CASSQWGVMNTEAFF. CDR3 DNA sequence: TGCGCCAGCAGCCAGTGGGGGGTCATGAACACTGAAGCTTTCTTT.

The chain employs TRBV7-9 and TRBJ1-2; 8 bases fit TRBD1. Losses at the gene ends were 3 bases for V and 4 bases for J; bases not matched to a gene: 4. The germline V gene has CDR1 SEHNR and CDR2 FQNEAQ (reference sequence). CDR3 size: 14 residues. The CDR3 reads CASSLATGGYGYTF. CDR3 nucleotide sequence: TGTGCCAGCAGCTTGGCTACAGGGGGCTATGGCTACACCTTC.

The rearrangement uses TRBV30 and TRBJ2-7, with TRBD1 identical over 8 bases. Germline CDR1 GTSNPN, CDR2 SVGIG (reference sequence). The V and J ends lost 2 bases and 6 bases, in that order; junction bases with no gene match: 12. The CDR3 extends over 15 amino acids. CDR3 residues: CAWSRAGGAHFEQYF. The CDR3 nucleotides are TGTGCCTGGAGTAGGGCAGGGGGCGCCCACTTCGAGCAGTACTTC. The whole variable domain, filled in from reference TRBV30 and TRBJ2-7, reads SQTIHQWPATLVQPVGSPLSLECTVEGTSNPNLYWYRQAAGRGLQLLFYSVGIGQISSEVPQNLSASRPQDRQFILSSKKLLLSDSGFYLCAWSRAGGAHFEQYFGPGTRLTVT.

The rearrangement links TRBV4-2 to TRBJ2-3, with 10 bases lining up with TRBD2. Germline V gives CDR1 LGHNA, CDR2 YNFKEQ. The CDR3 spans 17 residues. V trimming: 0 bases; J trimming: 3 bases; junction bases outside the gene matches: 6. The CDR3 loop is CASSQDFLAGATDTQYF. As DNA, the CDR3 is TGTGCCAGCAGCCAAGATTTCCTAGCGGGGGCTACAGATACGCAGTATTTT.

In the case of this clonotype: The germline gene is not matched at one end of the junction; a read error may be the cause. This sequence joins TRBV5-3 and TRBJ1-5; 7 bases map to TRBD1. TRBV5-3 carries the ORF label, with uncertain function. This CDR3 has 14 amino acids. CDR3 sequence (DNA): TGTGCCAGCAGCTTGGGACAGCCTAATCAGCCCCAGCATTTT. This translates into CASSLGQPNQPQHF.

Comments on this clonotype: A much larger clone lies a single base off, so this may be a read error. The rearrangement links TRBV14 to TRBJ2-7; D unclear. The CDR3 spans 14 residues. V was pared by 4 bases and J by 2 bases, with 12 bases between. Per the germline V gene, CDR1 is SGHDN and CDR2 is FVKESK. As DNA, the CDR3 is TGTGCCAGCAGCCGAGCGCACGGTGCCTACGAGCAGTACTTC. It encodes CASSRAHGAYEQYF.

A few counts support this clonotype. The CDR3, as DNA: TGTGCCAGCAGCTCAGGGTACTCTATCGGCGAGCAGTACTTC. It is translated as CASSSGYSIGEQYF. The chain is built from TRBV7-9 and TRBJ2-7; perhaps TRBD1 as D (5 bases). Germline CDR1 is SEHNR and CDR2 is FQNEAQ (reference sequence). Between the trimmed V and J ends, which lost 4 bases and 6 bases, there was a span of 16 bases. The CDR3 is 14 residues long.

This clonotype was counted a few times. The chain has TRBV7-3 and TRBJ2-2; 7 bases are a match to TRBD2. Germline trimming cut 5 bases from V and 2 bases from J; bases unmatched to any gene: 8. The germline gives CDR1 SGHTA, CDR2 FQGTGA. The CDR3 spans 16 residues. The DNA for the CDR3 is TGTGCCAGCAGCCTAGGACTAGGTGCTAACACCGGGGAGCTGTTTTTT. Its protein product is CASSLGLGANTGELFF.

The chain links TRBV5-1 to TRBJ2-7; 9 bases line up with TRBD1. The CDR3 covers 15 residues. Trimming at V came to 5 bases and at J to 5 bases, leaving 11 bases not matched to a gene. Germline CDR1 is SGHRS and CDR2 is YFSETQ. The CDR3 region has the DNA TGCGCCAGCAGAGACTCACCGGGACAGGGCAACGAGCAGTACTTC. Its translation: CASRDSPGQGNEQYF.

This clonotype was seen only a few times. The V and J genes are TRBV20-1 and TRBJ2-3; 13 nucleotides agree with TRBD2. Germline CDR1 is DFQATT and CDR2 is SNEGSKA (reference sequence). CDR3 length: 19 residues. With V trimmed by 6 bases and J by 2 bases, 17 bases remained unmatched. CDR3 bases: TGCAGTGCAGCATTAGGACTAGCGGGGGTACAAATATACACAGATACGCAGTATTTT. It specifies CSAALGLAGVQIYTDTQYF.

This clonotype occurred many times. The rearrangement uses TRBV11-3 and TRBJ2-1, with 11 positions matching TRBD2. This CDR3 spans 15 amino acids. Unmatched junction bases numbered 7, after V lost 5 bases and J lost 7 bases. Germline assignment: CDR1 SGHNT and CDR2 YENEEA. In DNA, the CDR3 is TGTGCCAGCAGCCCAGGGACTAGCGGAATTAATGAGCAGTTCTTC. Encoded protein: CASSPGTSGINEQFF.

This clonotype occurred many times. This chain uses TRBV5-1 with TRBJ2-5; 8 bases agree with TRBD2. Germline assignment: CDR1 SGHRS and CDR2 YFSETQ. The CDR3 sequence is 16 residues long. Losses at the gene ends were 0 bases for V and 3 bases for J; bases not matched to a gene: 7. DNA of the CDR3: TGCGCCAGCAGCTTGGCTCGAGCGGGAGATGAAGAGACCCAGTACTTC. Translation: CASSLARAGDEETQYF.

This clonotype was counted ten times or more. This chain joins TRBV12-3 or TRBV12-4 and TRBJ2-6; the D is unclear. The CDR3 contains 17 residues. The V gene lost 3 bases and the J gene lost 0 bases, with 12 bases spanning the gap. The CDR3 spells CASSFAEINSGANVLTF. As DNA, the CDR3 is TGTGCCAGCAGTTTCGCAGAAATTAACTCTGGGGCCAACGTCCTGACTTTC.

The V call is TRBV19, the J call TRBJ1-5; TRBD1 is a possible D gene (5 bases). The germline V gene has CDR1 LNHDA and CDR2 SQIVND (reference sequence). Trimming shortened V by 3 bases and J by 0 bases, and 12 bases separated the two germline ends. The CDR3 covers 16 residues. In nucleotides, the CDR3 is TGTGCCAGTAGTATGGACCTTGGGGGTAGCAATCAGCCCCAGCATTTT. This codes for CASSMDLGGSNQPQHF.

This chain links TRBV13 with TRBJ2-7; 7 positions match TRBD1. This CDR3 region has 13 residues. Germline CDR1 reads PRHDT; CDR2 reads FYEKMQ (reference sequence). Trimming removed 6 bases from V and 3 bases from J; junction bases left unmatched: 5. The CDR3 nucleotides read TGTGCCAGCAGTTCCTACAGGGGCTACGAGCAGTACTTC. Translation: CASSSYRGYEQYF.

This clonotype was seen more than once but under ten times. V and J are TRBV7-6 and TRBJ2-3; no definite D call. This CDR3 region has 15 residues. Germline V gives CDR1 SGHVS, CDR2 FNYEAQ. Trimming stripped 4 bases from V and 8 bases from J, with 19 bases between. The CDR3 here is CASSYESGGVGTQYF. The CDR3 nucleotides are TGTGCCAGCAGCTACGAGAGTGGTGGGGTGGGTACGCAGTATTTT.

A few counts support this clonotype. The chain uses TRBV6-1 and TRBJ1-1; 11 bases match TRBD1. V shed 1 base, J shed 0 bases, and the junction held 7 bases outside the gene matches. The CDR3 is 18 residues long. From germline, CDR1 is MNHNS and CDR2 SASEGT. CDR3 DNA sequence: TGTGCCAGCAGTGAAGGCCCGGGACAGGGGGTGCTGAACACTGAAGCTTTCTTT. This gives the protein CASSEGPGQGVLNTEAFF.

This clonotype turned up a few times. The CDR3 protein is CASSQISVLGEKLFF. CDR3 nucleotide sequence: TGTGCCAGCAGCCAAATTTCTGTTCTTGGTGAAAAACTGTTTTTT. This sequence joins TRBV3-1 and TRBJ1-4; D not resolved. V was cut by 2 bases and J by 7 bases, with 14 bases left in between. The CDR3 spans 15 residues. In germline, CDR1 is LGHDT, CDR2 YNNKEL (reference sequence).

This clonotype was seen only a few times. The rearrangement joins TRBV20-1 to TRBJ2-7; no firm D call. The CDR3 is 15 amino acids. The V and J ends lost 6 bases and 0 bases respectively, with 18 bases between them. The germline gives CDR1 DFQATT, CDR2 SNEGSKA (reference sequence). CDR3 sequence reads: CSADETRPSSYEQYF. For the CDR3, the DNA is TGCAGTGCCGATGAAACAAGGCCGAGCTCCTACGAGCAGTACTTC.

The V and J genes are TRBV4-2 and TRBJ1-5; 8 bases align to TRBD1. The CDR3 loop spans 17 amino acids. The V gene's germline CDR1 is LGHNA and CDR2 YNFKEQ. Trimming cost V 0 bases and J 2 bases; bases outside gene matches: 6. CDR3 protein: CASSQEYQGAGNQPQHF. The CDR3 region has the DNA TGTGCCAGCAGCCAAGAGTACCAGGGGGCTGGCAATCAGCCCCAGCATTTT.

As regards this clonotype: A much larger clonotype is one base distant, so this may be a read error. The chain employs TRBV12-3 or TRBV12-4 and TRBJ2-5; 7 nucleotides align to TRBD1. The CDR3 contains 15 residues. CDR3 nucleotide sequence: TGTGCCGGCAGATTTAGTACAGGGGAATACGAGACCCAGTACTTC. Translation: CAGRFSTGEYETQYF.

Notes on this clonotype: This clone may be a read error of a much larger clone one base away. The rearrangement uses TRBV2 and TRBJ1-4, with D uncertain. Germline V CDR1 and CDR2: SNHLY, FYNNEI. Between the trimmed V and J ends, which lost 6 bases and 8 bases, there was a span of 7 bases. The CDR3 extends over 11 amino acids. The CDR3 nucleotides read TGTGCCAGCAGGGGTATAGAAAAACTGTTTTTT. Protein product: CASRGIEKLFF.

The chain couples TRBV5-1 to TRBJ2-1; a weak D match, TRBD2 (5 bases). The CDR3 extends over 17 amino acids. CDR1 is SGHRS, CDR2 YFSETQ, per germline. V was trimmed by 4 bases and J by 4 bases, leaving 21 bases between them. Here the CDR3 reads CASSIHPAGMGYNEQFF. The CDR3 nucleotides read TGCGCCAGCAGCATACACCCAGCCGGGATGGGGTACAATGAGCAGTTCTTC.

This clonotype showed up many times. The rearrangement links TRBV28 to TRBJ2-3, with D possibly TRBD2 on 5 matching bases. Germline CDR1 MDHEN, CDR2 SYDVKM. Trimming cost V 3 bases and J 5 bases, with 27 bases left between them. This CDR3 comprises 19 residues. As DNA, the CDR3 is TGTGCCAGCAGTTTTAGGCCCTCCCCCACAGCGGATGTTGGAGATACGCAGTATTTT. The encoded protein is CASSFRPSPTADVGDTQYF.

This clonotype has a count of ten or more. The CDR3 reads CSVSSGDLYEQYF. The CDR3, as DNA: TGCAGCGTTTCTAGCGGGGACCTCTACGAGCAGTACTTC. The gene calls are TRBV29-1 and TRBJ2-7; 9 positions agree with TRBD2. This CDR3 is built from 13 residues. CDR1 and CDR2 (germline): SQVTM, ANQGSEA. V was clipped by 5 bases and J by 3 bases; unmatched bases: 5.

There are many counts of this clonotype. The rearrangement joins TRBV6-2 or TRBV6-3 to TRBJ1-5, with D possibly being TRBD1 (6 bases). The CDR3 length is 19 residues. Deletions cut 2 bases from V and 4 bases from J, with 24 bases between. Germline V lookup: CDR1 MNHEY, CDR2 SVGEGT. The CDR3 DNA reads TGTGCCAGCAGTTACCCCACACTAGGGGACACCCAAGCAAATCAGCCCCAGCATTTT. This gives the protein CASSYPTLGDTQANQPQHF.

This clonotype has a count of ten or more. The rearrangement links TRBV30 to TRBJ2-2; D remains unclear. V lost 2 bases to trimming and J lost 8 bases, with 9 bases between them. The CDR3 sequence is 12 residues long. From germline, CDR1 is GTSNPN and CDR2 SVGIG (reference sequence). DNA for the CDR3: TGTGCCTGGAGTTCAGCCCCTGGGGAGCTGTTTTTT. It codes for CAWSSAPGELFF.